This record covers a single T cell receptor (beta chain). Its antigen remains unidentified. No quality values exist for individual bases; no much larger clone is one base distant. The cohort comprised under 700 healthy bone marrow donors. At the time of sampling, every cohort member was nominally healthy, though immune exposures that went unrecorded were likely present. The donor tested CMV seropositive and was one of the 289 seropositive cohort members. Every donor gave a peripheral blood sample, and the peripheral blood mononuclear cells from that sample were used for TCR beta sequencing. The Qiagen DNeasy Blood Extraction Kit was used to extract genomic DNA from the blood cell samples. Trimming takes 1 base off V and 5 bases off J; junction bases not matched to a gene: 7. CDR1 and CDR2 (SNHLY, FYNNEI) derive from the germline V gene. The CDR3 numbers 16 residues from cysteine through phenylalanine. Only the CDR3 region is kept as DNA, spanning 48 bases read in frame from base 1.

The source of the sample is a study of cytomegalovirus exposure and HLA in healthy donors (dated by TCRdb to about 2017). The study in broad terms: An earlier analysis of some 600 of the donors reported about 300 Gb of sequence data and roughly 120 million unique TCR beta sequences obtained from about 179 million T cells. An early release covering roughly 600 HLA-typed donors comprised approximately 300 gigabases of sequencing data and tens of millions of unique TCR sequences. The genetic ancestry cluster associated with self-reported Caucasian donors included 65% to 90% of the 398 genotyped donors. The study aimed to test whether signatures of past pathogen exposure could be identified by cataloging public T cell receptors. The study used immunosequencing to profile the T cell repertoires of approximately 690 subjects and linked those repertoires to cytomegalovirus serostatus. Besides the first cohort of 666 subjects, a separate validation cohort made up of 120 different subjects was used. High-throughput TCR immunosequencing, statistical association of individual TCRs with disease status, and machine learning were combined to predict cytomegalovirus infection status. To study patterns of TCR occurrence, a later analysis re-analyzed previously published TCR beta repertoires from around 700 donors and added high-resolution HLA genotyping. In the later analysis, no new phenotypic data were used to find candidate immune exposures; instead, reliance was placed on TCR beta sequences and their occurrence across donors. To decide whether each TCR beta V gene segment behaved as functional or pseudogenic, an earlier analysis of approximately 620 of the donors relied on high-throughput TCR beta sequencing. Donor age, sex, ethnicity and CMV serostatus were collected together with the repertoire data. Genome-wide SNP genotypes for about 60% of the 666 donors were used in a later genetic analysis, which treated that subset as a discovery cohort. All discovery cohort repertoires had been generated using a single sequencing platform. HLA typing included class I and class II loci at four-digit resolution. Typing coverage differed by locus: A, B, C, DRB1 and DQB1 were typed in about 620-640 donors, DQA1 in roughly 500, DPA1 in around 600, and DPB1 in approximately 450. Several DR-DQ haplotypes were treated as single units for association and clustering because of strong linkage in the cohort. On average, 235,054 unique TCR beta nucleotide sequences were sequenced per donor among 350 to 400 genotyped donors of the cohort, with roughly 18% of those sequences being non-productive.

The research as a whole found: A cluster of highly shared sequence variants was judged likely to be a technical artifact of the sequencing pipeline. A later analysis found that TCR association rates varied across HLA loci, with DRB1 alleles showing the most associated TCRs and HLA-C alleles the fewest. A later analysis found that HLA-associated TCR beta chains were more clonally expanded and had lower generation probabilities than equally common non-associated chains. Some IMGT-functional V segments, including TRBV6-2 and TRBV6-3, could not be distinguished by the 87-base-pair reads and were therefore excluded. In a later analysis, around 15,000 TCR beta sequences were associated with specific HLA alleles at a false discovery rate of 0.05. The authors suggested that the approach could potentially be generalized to other disease states and immunological phenotypes. Linkage disequilibrium might explain the correlated functional status among segregating V segments, but an unknown experimental factor could not be ruled out. While some public TCRs were present in many individuals, most TCR sequences turned up only very rarely across donors. An association between a missense DCLRE1C variant and V-gene and J-gene trimming of TCR beta chains was found in a later genetic analysis and replicated in an independent cohort. Immune exposure information for the cohort was limited to CMV serostatus. Several of the top co-occurrence clusters appeared to be linked to parvovirus B19, influenza, CMV and Epstein-Barr virus, according to a later analysis. Compared with the 666-donor mean, donors in an Asian-associated ancestry cluster had fewer N-insertions in productive TCRs, according to a later genetic analysis. In vitro tests confirmed that three of the cytomegalovirus-associated TCR beta chains recognize cytomegalovirus antigens. The study listed 150 to 200 TCR beta chains as associated with cytomegalovirus. Because counts were too low, more than 15 rarely observed V segments, including chromosome 9 orphons, were left out of the earlier analysis of some 640 of the donors. Because HLA typing was unavailable for some donors at each locus, only the typed subset was used in association tests. When HLA alleles, especially DR and DQ, strongly co-occurred, attributing TCR associations to individual alleles was difficult. A later analysis found that most CMV-associated TCR beta chains appeared HLA-restricted, with HLA associations seemingly driven largely by CMV exposure. Roughly uniform sequencing depth across donors was assumed in presence/absence analyses, although this assumption may not hold. The classifier was reported to diagnose cytomegalovirus status with high specificity and sensitivity in both the original and validation cohorts. This cohort had only TCR beta chains sequenced, and the lack of alpha or paired-chain data limited which features could be detected. In an earlier analysis of some 550 of the donors, most TCR beta V segments were observed in productive rearrangements about 87% or about 30% of the time, broadly matching IMGT annotations. A further reported finding was that TCR beta sequences accurately predicted the HLA-A and HLA-B alleles for most subjects in the first cohort.

Library preparation employed the immunoSEQ multiplex PCR assay. A mixture of 60 forward primers for TCR Vbeta segments and 13 reverse primers for TCR Jbeta segments was used in the multiplex PCR. A multiplex PCR assay on genomic DNA amplified the CDR3 region of rearranged TCR beta genes. On the Illumina HiSeq System, the amplified TCR beta libraries were sequenced as 87-base-pair reads. The study's processing was this. Across the 670 or so repertoires, a later analysis counted 75 million to 90 million unique TCR beta chains, some 11 million of which were shared by at least two donors. Raw reads were error-corrected and collapsed into unique sequences with a nearest-neighbor algorithm that merged closely related sequences to remove PCR and sequencing errors. To assign V, D and J gene segments, CDR3 sequences were aligned to IMGT reference sequences. For a sequence to be retained, at least a six-nucleotide match to both a V gene segment and a J gene segment was required. Rearrangements were classified as productive when the CDR3 lacked stop codons and remained in frame with V and J, and all other rearrangements were classified as non-productive. Following IMGT convention, CDR3 was defined as the stretch from the second conserved V-encoded cysteine up to the conserved J-encoded phenylalanine. In an earlier analysis of 500 to 650 of the donors, sequences lacking an unambiguous match to a single V gene segment were excluded. In an earlier analysis of 587 of the donors, V segments were called functional above 56.7% productive rearrangements and were called segregating when the between-donor standard deviation exceeded 5%. To diagnose cytomegalovirus status from the catalog of TCR beta chain sequences, a statistical classification framework was built. V and J gene assignment, in a later analysis, came from comparing TCR nucleotide sequences with IMGT/GENE-DB human TR gene sequences. Using the TCRdist pipeline, a later analysis assigned CDR3 sequences along with most-parsimonious VDJ recombination scenarios. In a later analysis, each TCR beta chain was defined by its CDR3 amino acid sequence together with its V-gene family, and reads lacking a unique V-gene family were excluded. In a later analysis, several hundred highly shared, low-generation-probability nucleotide sequences were removed to address suspected cross-contamination and a sequencing artifact. A later analysis calculated a clonal expansion index for each public chain from normalized within-repertoire ranks of inferred template counts. In a later analysis, generation probabilities were computed with a VDJ recombination model fitted to out-of-frame rearrangements, and the resulting probabilities were checked against IGoR. Hypergeometric tests were used in a later analysis to score TCR-TCR, TCR-HLA and TCR-CMV co-occurrence, with a repertoire-size bias correction applied to the TCR pairs. To estimate false discovery rates, a later analysis permuted the HLA or CMV assignments 20 times. In a later analysis, co-occurring TCRs were grouped with DBSCAN, and TCRdist sequence similarity was added when clustering was performed within HLA-allele-positive subsets. Repertoires with fewer than 30,000 or more than 120,000 public chains were left out of co-occurrence clustering, as were roughly five repertoires with anomalous nucleotide sharing. Imported from immuneACCESS, the table was reduced by TCRdb to in-frame sequences with V and J called. These copies leave out some clones; in studies compared against another copy, an unresolved V gene accounts for under half, and the cause of the remainder is not known. V, J and clone size were drawn from that table, and D and trimming were deduced from the DNA. This sample holds some 84,000 clones; approximately 78% were observed only once. The ten largest clones take up about 2.7% of the sample.

This clonotype was obtained from a male donor in good health and CMV-seropositive. Material: PBMCs. The sequence links TRBV2 to TRBJ2-5, and 10 junctional nucleotides match TRBD2. The CDR3 region has the sequence CASSEGGLALPETQYF. In nucleotide form, the sequence is TGTGCCAGCAGTGAAGGGGGACTAGCGCTCCCTGAGACCCAGTACTTC.